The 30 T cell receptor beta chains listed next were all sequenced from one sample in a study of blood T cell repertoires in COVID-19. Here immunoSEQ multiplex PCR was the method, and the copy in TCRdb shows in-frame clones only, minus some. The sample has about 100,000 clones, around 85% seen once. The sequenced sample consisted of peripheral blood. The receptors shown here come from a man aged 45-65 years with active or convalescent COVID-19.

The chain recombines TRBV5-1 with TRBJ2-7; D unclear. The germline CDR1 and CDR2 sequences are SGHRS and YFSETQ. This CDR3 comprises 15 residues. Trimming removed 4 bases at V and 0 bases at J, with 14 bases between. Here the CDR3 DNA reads TGCGCCAGCAGCCCGCTTGCCGATAGCTCCTACGAGCAGTACTTC. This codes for CASSPLADSSYEQYF.

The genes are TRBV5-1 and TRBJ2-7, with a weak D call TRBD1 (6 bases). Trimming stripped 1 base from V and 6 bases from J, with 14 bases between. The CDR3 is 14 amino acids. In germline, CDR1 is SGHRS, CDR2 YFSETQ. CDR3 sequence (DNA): TGCGCCAGCAGCTTGATACAGGGATTAGGCGAGCAGTACTTC. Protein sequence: CASSLIQGLGEQYF.

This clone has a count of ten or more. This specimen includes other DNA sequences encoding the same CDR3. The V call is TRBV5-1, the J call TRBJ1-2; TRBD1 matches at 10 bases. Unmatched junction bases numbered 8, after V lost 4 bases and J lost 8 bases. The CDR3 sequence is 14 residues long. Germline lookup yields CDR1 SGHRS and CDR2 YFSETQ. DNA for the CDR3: TGCGCCAGCAGCGCCGGGACAGGGGCAGGAGGCTACACCTTC. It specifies CASSAGTGAGGYTF.

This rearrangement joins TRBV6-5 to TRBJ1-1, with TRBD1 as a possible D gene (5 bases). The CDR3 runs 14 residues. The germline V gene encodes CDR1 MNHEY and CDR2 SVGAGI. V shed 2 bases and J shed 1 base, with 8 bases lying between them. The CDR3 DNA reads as TGTGCCAGCAGTTACCCGGGGGGGAACACTGAAGCTTTCTTT. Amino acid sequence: CASSYPGGNTEAFF.

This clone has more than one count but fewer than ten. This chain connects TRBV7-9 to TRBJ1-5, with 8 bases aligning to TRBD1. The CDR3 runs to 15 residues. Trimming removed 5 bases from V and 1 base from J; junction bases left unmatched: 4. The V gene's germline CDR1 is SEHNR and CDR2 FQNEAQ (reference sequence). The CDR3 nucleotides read TGTGCCAGCAGCCCAGGACAGGGAAGCAATCAGCCCCAGCATTTT. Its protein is CASSPGQGSNQPQHF.

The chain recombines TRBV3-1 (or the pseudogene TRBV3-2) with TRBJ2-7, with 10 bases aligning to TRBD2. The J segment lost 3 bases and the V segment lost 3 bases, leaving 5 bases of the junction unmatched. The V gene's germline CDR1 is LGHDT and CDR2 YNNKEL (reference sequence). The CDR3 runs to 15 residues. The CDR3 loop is CASSHASGSFYEQYF. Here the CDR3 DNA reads TGTGCCAGCAGCCACGCTAGCGGGAGCTTCTACGAGCAGTACTTC.

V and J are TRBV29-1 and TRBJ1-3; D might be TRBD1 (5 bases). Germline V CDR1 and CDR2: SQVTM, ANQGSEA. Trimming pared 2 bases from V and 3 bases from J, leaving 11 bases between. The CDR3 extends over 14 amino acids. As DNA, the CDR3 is TGCAGCGTTGAACGAGGGACTGGTGGAAACACCATATATTTT. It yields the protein CSVERGTGGNTIYF.

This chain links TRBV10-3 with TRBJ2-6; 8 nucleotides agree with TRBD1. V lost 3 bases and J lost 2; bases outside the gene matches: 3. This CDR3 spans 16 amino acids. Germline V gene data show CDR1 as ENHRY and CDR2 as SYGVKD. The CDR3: CAISDRGQAGANVLTF. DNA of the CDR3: TGTGCCATCAGTGATCGGGGACAGGCTGGGGCCAACGTCCTGACTTTC.

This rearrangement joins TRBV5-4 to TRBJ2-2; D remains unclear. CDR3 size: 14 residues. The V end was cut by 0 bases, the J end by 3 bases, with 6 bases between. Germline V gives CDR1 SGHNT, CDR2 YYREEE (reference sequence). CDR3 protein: CASSLVRDTGELFF. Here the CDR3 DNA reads TGTGCCAGCAGCTTGGTTCGGGACACCGGGGAGCTGTTTTTT.

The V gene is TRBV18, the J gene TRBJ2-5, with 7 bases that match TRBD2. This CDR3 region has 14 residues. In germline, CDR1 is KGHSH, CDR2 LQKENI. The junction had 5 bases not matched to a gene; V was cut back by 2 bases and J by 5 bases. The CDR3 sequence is CASSPRGGAETQYF. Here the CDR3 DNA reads TGTGCCAGCTCACCAAGGGGAGGGGCGGAGACCCAGTACTTC.

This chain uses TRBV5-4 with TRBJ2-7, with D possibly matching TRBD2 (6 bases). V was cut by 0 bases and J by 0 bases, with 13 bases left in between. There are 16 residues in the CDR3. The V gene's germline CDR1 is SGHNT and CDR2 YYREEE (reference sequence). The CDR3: CASSLDSGLSSYEQYF. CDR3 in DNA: TGTGCCAGCAGCTTGGACAGCGGGCTAAGCTCCTACGAGCAGTACTTC.

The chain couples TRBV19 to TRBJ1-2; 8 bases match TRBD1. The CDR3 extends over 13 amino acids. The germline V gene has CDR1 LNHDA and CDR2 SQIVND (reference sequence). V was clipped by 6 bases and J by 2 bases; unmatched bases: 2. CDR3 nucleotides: TGTGCCAGTAGCGACAGGGGAAACTATGGCTACACCTTC. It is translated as CASSDRGNYGYTF.

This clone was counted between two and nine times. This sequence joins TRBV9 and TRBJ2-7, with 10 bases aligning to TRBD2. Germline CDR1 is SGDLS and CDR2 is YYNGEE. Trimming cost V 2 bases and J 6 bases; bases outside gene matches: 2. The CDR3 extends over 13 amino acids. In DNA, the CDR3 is TGTGCCAGCAGCGTTAGCGGGAGGACCGAGCAGTACTTC. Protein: CASSVSGRTEQYF.

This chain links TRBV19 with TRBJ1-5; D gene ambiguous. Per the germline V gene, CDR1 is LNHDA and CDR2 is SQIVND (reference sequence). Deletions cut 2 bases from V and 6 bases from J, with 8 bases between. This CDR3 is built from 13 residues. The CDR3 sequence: CASSISQPQPQHF. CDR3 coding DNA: TGTGCCAGTAGTATATCACAGCCTCAGCCCCAGCATTTT.

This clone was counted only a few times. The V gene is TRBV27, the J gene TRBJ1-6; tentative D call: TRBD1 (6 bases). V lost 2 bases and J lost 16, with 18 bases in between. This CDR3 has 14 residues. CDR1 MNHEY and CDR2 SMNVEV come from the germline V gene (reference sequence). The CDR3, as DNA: TGTGCCAGCAGTTTAGAGGGCAGGGGATCAACACTCCACTTT. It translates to CASSLEGRGSTLHF.

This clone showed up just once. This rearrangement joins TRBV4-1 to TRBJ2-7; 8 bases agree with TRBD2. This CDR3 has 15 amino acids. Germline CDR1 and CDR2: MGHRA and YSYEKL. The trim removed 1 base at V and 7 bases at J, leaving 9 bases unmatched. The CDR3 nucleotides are TGCGCCAGCAGCCAAGCGGGAGGGCCTTTAGGGGAGCAGTACTTC. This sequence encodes CASSQAGGPLGEQYF.

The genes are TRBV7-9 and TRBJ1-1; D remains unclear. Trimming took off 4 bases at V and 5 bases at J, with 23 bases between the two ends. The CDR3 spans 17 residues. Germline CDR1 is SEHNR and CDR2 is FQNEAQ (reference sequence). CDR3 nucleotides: TGTGCCAGCAGCTCACCTTTCGGGAGGGAGACTAAGACTGAAGCTTTCTTT. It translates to CASSSPFGRETKTEAFF.

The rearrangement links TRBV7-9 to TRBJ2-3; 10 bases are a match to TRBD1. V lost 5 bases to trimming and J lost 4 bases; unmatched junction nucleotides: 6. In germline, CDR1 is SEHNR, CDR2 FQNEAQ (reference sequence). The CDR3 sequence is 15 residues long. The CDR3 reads CASSRTGGIADTQYF. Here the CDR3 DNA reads TGTGCCAGCAGCAGGACAGGGGGAATCGCAGATACGCAGTATTTT.

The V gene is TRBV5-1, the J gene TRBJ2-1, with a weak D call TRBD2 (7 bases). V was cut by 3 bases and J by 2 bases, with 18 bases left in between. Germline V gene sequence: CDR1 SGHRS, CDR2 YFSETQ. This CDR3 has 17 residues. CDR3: CASSWTGGGSPYNEQFF. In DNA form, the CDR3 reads TGCGCCAGCAGCTGGACGGGGGGCGGGAGCCCCTACAATGAGCAGTTCTTC.

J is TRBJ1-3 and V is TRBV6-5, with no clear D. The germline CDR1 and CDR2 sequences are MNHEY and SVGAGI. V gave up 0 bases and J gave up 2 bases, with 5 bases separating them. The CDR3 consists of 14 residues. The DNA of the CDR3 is TGTGCCAGCAGTTACTCAAATACTGGAAACACCATATATTTT. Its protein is CASSYSNTGNTIYF.

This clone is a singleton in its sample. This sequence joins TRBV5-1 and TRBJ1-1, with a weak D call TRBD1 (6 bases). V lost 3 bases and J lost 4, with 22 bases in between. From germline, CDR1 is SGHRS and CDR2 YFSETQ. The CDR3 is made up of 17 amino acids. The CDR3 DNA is TGCGCCAGCAGCTGGAGCACCACAGGGCTGAGGAGCACTGAAGCTTTCTTT. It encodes CASSWSTTGLRSTEAFF.

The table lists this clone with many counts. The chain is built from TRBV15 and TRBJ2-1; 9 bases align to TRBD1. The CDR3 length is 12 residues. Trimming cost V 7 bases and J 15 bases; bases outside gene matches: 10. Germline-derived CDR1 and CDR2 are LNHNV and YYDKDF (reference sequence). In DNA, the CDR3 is TGTGCCACCACCCAGGACAGGGGAAGGATGTTCTTC. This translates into CATTQDRGRMFF. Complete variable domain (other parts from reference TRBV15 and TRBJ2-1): DAMVIQNPRYQVTQFGKPVTLSCSQTLNHNVMYWYQQKSSQAPKLLFHYYDKDFNNEADTPDNFQSRRPNTSFCFLDIRSPGLGDTAMYLCATTQDRGRMFFGPGTRLTVL.

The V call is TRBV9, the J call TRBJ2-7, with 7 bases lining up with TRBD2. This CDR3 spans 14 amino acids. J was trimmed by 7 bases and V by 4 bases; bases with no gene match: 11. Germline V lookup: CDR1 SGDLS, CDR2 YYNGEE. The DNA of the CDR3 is TGTGCCAGCAGCCCGGGGGGAGTCACCAGGGAGCAGTACTTC. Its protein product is CASSPGGVTREQYF.

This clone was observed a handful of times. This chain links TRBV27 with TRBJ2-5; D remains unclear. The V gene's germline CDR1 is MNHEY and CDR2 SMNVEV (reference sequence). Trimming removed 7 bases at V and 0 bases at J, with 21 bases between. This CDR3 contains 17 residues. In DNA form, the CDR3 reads TGTGCCAGCACTTCAAACCCCTACGGAGAGTACCAAGAGACCCAGTACTTC. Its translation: CASTSNPYGEYQETQYF.

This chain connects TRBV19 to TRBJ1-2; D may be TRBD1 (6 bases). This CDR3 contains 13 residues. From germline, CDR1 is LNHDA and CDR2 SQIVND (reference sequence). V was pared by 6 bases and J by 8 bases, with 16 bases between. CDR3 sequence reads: CASSPNRVGGYTF. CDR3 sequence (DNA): TGTGCCAGTAGCCCCAACAGGGTAGGCGGCTACACCTTC.

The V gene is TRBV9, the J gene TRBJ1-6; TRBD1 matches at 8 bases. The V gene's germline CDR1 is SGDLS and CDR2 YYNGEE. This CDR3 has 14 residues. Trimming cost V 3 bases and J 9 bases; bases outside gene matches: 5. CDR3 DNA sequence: TGTGCCAGCAGCGCTCAGACAGGGGCTTCACCCCTCCACTTT. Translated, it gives CASSAQTGASPLHF.

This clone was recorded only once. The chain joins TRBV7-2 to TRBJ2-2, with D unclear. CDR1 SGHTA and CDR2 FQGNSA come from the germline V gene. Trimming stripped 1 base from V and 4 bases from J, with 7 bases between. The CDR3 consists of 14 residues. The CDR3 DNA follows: TGTGCCAGCAGCTTAGACAGTGGCACCGGGGAGCTGTTTTTT. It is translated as CASSLDSGTGELFF.

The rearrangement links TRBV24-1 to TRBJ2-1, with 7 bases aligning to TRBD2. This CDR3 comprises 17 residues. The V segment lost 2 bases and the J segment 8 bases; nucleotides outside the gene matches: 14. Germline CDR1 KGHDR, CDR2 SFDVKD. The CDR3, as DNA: TGTGCCACCAGTGATTGGGGGATTGGGCGGGAGAGAGATGAGCAGTTCTTC. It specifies CATSDWGIGRERDEQFF.

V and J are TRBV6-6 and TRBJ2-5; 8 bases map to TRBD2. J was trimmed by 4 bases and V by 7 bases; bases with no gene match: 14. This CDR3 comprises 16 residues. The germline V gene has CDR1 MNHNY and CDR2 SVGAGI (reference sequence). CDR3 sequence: CASTENPGTRGETQYF. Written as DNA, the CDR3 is TGTGCCAGCACCGAAAACCCCGGGACTAGGGGAGAGACCCAGTACTTC.

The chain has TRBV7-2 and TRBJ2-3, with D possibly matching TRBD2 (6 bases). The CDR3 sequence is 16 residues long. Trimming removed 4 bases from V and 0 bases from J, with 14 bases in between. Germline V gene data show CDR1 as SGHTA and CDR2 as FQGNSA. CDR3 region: CASSSPPGLSTDTQYF. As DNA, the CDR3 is TGTGCCAGCAGCTCTCCTCCGGGACTTAGCACAGATACGCAGTATTTT.